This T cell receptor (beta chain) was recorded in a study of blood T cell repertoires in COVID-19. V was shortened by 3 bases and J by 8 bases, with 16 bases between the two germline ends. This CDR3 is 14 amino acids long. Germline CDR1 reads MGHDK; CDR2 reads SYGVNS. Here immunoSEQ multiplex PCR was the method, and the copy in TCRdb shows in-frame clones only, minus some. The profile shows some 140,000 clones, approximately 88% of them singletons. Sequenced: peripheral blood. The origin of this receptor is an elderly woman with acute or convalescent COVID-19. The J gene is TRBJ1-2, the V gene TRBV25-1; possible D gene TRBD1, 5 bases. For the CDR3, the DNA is TGTGCCAGCAGTGATTCTTTTAGGGGCTACGGCTACACCTTC. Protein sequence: CASSDSFRGYGYTF.